The 22 T cell receptor beta chains listed next were all sequenced from one sample in a study of blood T cell repertoires in COVID-19. Profiling relied on immunoSEQ multiplex PCR, and the TCRdb table lists in-frame clones only, not all of them. The top ten hold around 1.2% of the sample, which has about 190,000 clones, 88% seen once. The specimen sequenced was peripheral blood. These receptors were obtained from a man aged 30-40 years with acute or convalescent COVID-19.

The rearrangement links TRBV5-5 to TRBJ1-1; D remains ambiguous. The CDR3 runs to 15 residues. With 0 bases removed from V and 1 base from J, the gap between germline ends came to 10 bases. Germline CDR1 is SGHKS and CDR2 is YYEKEE (reference sequence). The CDR3 DNA follows: TGTGCCAGCAGCTTGGTTCCGGGGTCGAACACTGAAGCTTTCTTT. It encodes CASSLVPGSNTEAFF.

This clone was counted only a few times. V usage is TRBV6-5 and J usage is TRBJ2-2; 9 bases match TRBD1. CDR1 and CDR2 (germline): MNHEY, SVGAGI. V was clipped by 4 bases and J by 4 bases; unmatched bases: 7. This CDR3 region has 16 residues. The CDR3 protein is CASSFFGTGITGELFF. The CDR3 coding sequence is TGTGCCAGCAGTTTTTTTGGGACAGGGATCACCGGGGAGCTGTTTTTT.

The rearrangement links TRBV28 to TRBJ1-5; D not resolved. V lost 6 bases and J lost 5, with 8 bases in between. The CDR3 is 12 residues long. Germline values: CDR1 MDHEN, CDR2 SYDVKM. The CDR3 sequence: CASSLSYQPQHF. CDR3 sequence (DNA): TGTGCCAGCAGCCTTTCGTATCAGCCCCAGCATTTT.

This rearrangement joins TRBV5-1 to TRBJ1-5; the D gene is possibly TRBD1 (6 bases). The germline V gene encodes CDR1 SGHRS and CDR2 YFSETQ. This CDR3 has 15 amino acids. V was cut by 0 bases and J by 4 bases, with 11 bases left in between. The CDR3 sequence is CASSLGTADNQPQHF. The CDR3, as DNA: TGCGCCAGCAGCTTGGGGACAGCTGATAATCAGCCCCAGCATTTT.

In DNA form, the CDR3 reads TGTGCCAGCAGCCAAGTTGCGGGAACGACCTACGAGCAGTACTTC. Amino acid sequence: CASSQVAGTTYEQYF. This chain connects TRBV14 to TRBJ2-7; tentatively, D is TRBD2 (6 bases). CDR3 length equals 15 residues. Germline V gene data show CDR1 as SGHDN and CDR2 as FVKESK. Trimming cost V 1 base and J 2 bases, with 12 bases left between them.

The chain couples TRBV21-1 to TRBJ1-3. TRBV21-1 is given as a pseudogene. The CDR3 totals 17 residues. As DNA, the CDR3 is TGTGCCAGCAGCAAGCCTCATAGCCATCAGTCTGGAAACACCATATATTTT. Translating gives CASSKPHSHQSGNTIYF.

This clone was seen just once. The chain employs TRBV10-3 and TRBJ2-5; TRBD1 matches 7 bases. CDR3 length equals 14 residues. Looked up from germline, CDR1 is ENHRY and CDR2 is SYGVKD. The V gene end was trimmed by 6 bases and the J gene end by 5 bases; junction bases not matched to a gene: 9. The CDR3 DNA sequence: TGTGCCATCAGCTCTGACAGGGCTCGGGAGACCCAGTACTTC. It yields the protein CAISSDRARETQYF.

The chain has TRBV11-2 and TRBJ2-7; 11 bases are shared with TRBD2. There are 16 residues in the CDR3. V trimming: 0 bases; J trimming: 9 bases; junction bases outside the gene matches: 10. CDR1 is SGHAT and CDR2 is FQNNGV in the germline V gene. The CDR3 protein is CASSLEALAGGGGQYF. The CDR3 DNA sequence: TGTGCCAGCAGCTTAGAGGCTCTAGCGGGAGGAGGCGGGCAGTACTTC.

The chain links TRBV5-1 to TRBJ1-1; 10 bases line up with TRBD1. Germline-derived CDR1 and CDR2 are SGHRS and YFSETQ. Trimming took 4 bases from V and 5 from J; bases not matched to a gene: 8. CDR3 length: 15 residues. The chain's CDR3 is CASSLRQGARTEAFF. The CDR3 DNA reads as TGCGCCAGCAGCCTCCGACAGGGGGCGAGGACTGAAGCTTTCTTT.

This chain joins TRBV4-1 and TRBJ1-3; D gene uncertain. CDR1 MGHRA and CDR2 YSYEKL come from the germline V gene. V was clipped by 4 bases and J by 0 bases, with 10 bases between them. This CDR3 region has 15 residues. The CDR3 sequence: CASSPTRDSGNTIYF. As DNA, the CDR3 is TGCGCCAGCAGCCCCACGAGGGACTCTGGAAACACCATATATTTT.

The rearrangement joins TRBV5-1 to TRBJ1-6; TRBD1 aligns across 11 bases. V trimming: 2 bases; J trimming: 4 bases; junction bases outside the gene matches: 2. The CDR3 contains 16 residues. Germline V CDR1 and CDR2: SGHRS, YFSETQ. In nucleotides, the CDR3 is TGCGCCAGCAGCTTTGGGACAGGGGGTTATAATTCACCCCTCCACTTT. Encoded protein: CASSFGTGGYNSPLHF.

The V and J genes are TRBV14 and TRBJ1-2; 9 nucleotides align to TRBD1. Germline V gene sequence: CDR1 SGHDN, CDR2 FVKESK. The ends lost 0 bases at V and 4 bases at J; junction bases unmatched: 6. The CDR3 contains 16 residues. The CDR3 region is CASSQESTGGLYGYTF. The CDR3, as DNA: TGTGCCAGCAGCCAAGAATCGACAGGGGGTCTCTATGGCTACACCTTC.

This clone showed up just once. The chain couples TRBV11-2 to TRBJ1-2; 7 bases agree with TRBD1. Looked up from germline, CDR1 is SGHAT and CDR2 is FQNNGV. After removal of 5 bases from V and 3 bases from J, the junction contained 9 bases not matched to a gene. The CDR3 is made up of 15 amino acids. CDR3 sequence (DNA): TGTGCCAGCAGCCCACAGACAGGGAGCTACTATGGCTACACCTTC. Its protein product is CASSPQTGSYYGYTF.

This chain uses TRBV18 with TRBJ2-5; 9 nucleotides match TRBD1. Germline V CDR1 and CDR2: KGHSH, LQKENI. J was trimmed by 5 bases and V by 0 bases; bases with no gene match: 7. The CDR3 loop spans 16 amino acids. The CDR3 DNA follows: TGTGCCAGCTCACCACCGGTCACAGGGGGCAGGGAGACCCAGTACTTC. Protein: CASSPPVTGGRETQYF.

V is TRBV19 and J is TRBJ1-2; 10 nucleotides line up with TRBD1. Germline V CDR1 and CDR2: LNHDA, SQIVND (reference sequence). The CDR3 is made up of 18 amino acids. Unmatched junction bases numbered 14, after V lost 7 bases and J lost 0 bases. CDR3: CASTSIRGQGRANYGYTF. DNA of the CDR3: TGTGCCAGTACCTCGATCAGGGGACAGGGGCGAGCTAACTATGGCTACACCTTC.

The V and J genes are TRBV15 and TRBJ1-6; D uncertain. This CDR3 region has 14 residues. Germline V gene sequence: CDR1 LNHNV, CDR2 YYDKDF (reference sequence). V lost 0 bases and J lost 9, with 9 bases in between. As DNA, the CDR3 is TGTGCCACCAGCAGAGAGCAGGTCCCTTCACCCCTCCACTTT. It translates to CATSREQVPSPLHF.

The CDR3: CASSVTPGLAGAVEQFF. The DNA of the CDR3 is TGTGCCAGCAGCGTTACTCCGGGACTAGCGGGAGCCGTTGAGCAGTTCTTC. The chain employs TRBV9 and TRBJ2-1; 14 positions match TRBD2. Germline CDR1 is SGDLS and CDR2 is YYNGEE. J lost 9 bases, V lost 2 bases, and 10 bases had no gene match. This CDR3 is 17 amino acids long.

The V gene is TRBV3-1 (or the pseudogene TRBV3-2), the J gene TRBJ2-7; the match to TRBD2 covers 12 bases. CDR3 length: 15 amino acids. Germline V gives CDR1 LGHDT, CDR2 YNNKEL (reference sequence). V shed 5 bases, J shed 6 bases, and the junction held 8 bases outside the gene matches. The CDR3 coding sequence is TGTGCCAGCAGCTTAAGACTAGCGGGAGTTGTCGAGCAGTACTTC. Residues: CASSLRLAGVVEQYF.

This chain connects TRBV4-1 to TRBJ2-1; 8 bases match TRBD2. In germline, CDR1 is MGHRA, CDR2 YSYEKL. With 0 bases clipped from V and 8 bases from J, the junction kept 12 bases outside the gene matches. The CDR3 has 17 amino acids. The DNA of the CDR3 is TGCGCCAGCAGCCAAGATCTTCGGGGGGGCCCCTGGGATGAGCAGTTCTTC. Its translation: CASSQDLRGGPWDEQFF.

The J gene is TRBJ2-3, the V gene TRBV5-5, with 9 bases that match TRBD2. CDR1 SGHKS and CDR2 YYEKEE come from the germline V gene (reference sequence). This CDR3 comprises 15 residues. After removal of 5 bases from V and 5 bases from J, the junction contained 9 bases not matched to a gene. CDR3 loop: CASRPLAGRVDTQYF. For the CDR3, the DNA is TGTGCCAGCAGACCTCTAGCGGGGCGTGTAGATACGCAGTATTTT. The entire variable domain, with the rest obtained from reference TRBV5-5 and TRBJ2-3, is as follows: DAGVTQSPTHLIKTRGQQVTLRCSPISGHKSVSWYQQVLGQGPQFIFQYYEKEERGRGNFPDRFSARQFPNYSSELNVNALLLGDSALYLCASRPLAGRVDTQYFGPGTRLTVL.

The chain uses TRBV19 and TRBJ1-2; D unclear. Trimming left V 3 bases short and J 8 bases short, with 19 bases between. In germline, CDR1 is LNHDA, CDR2 SQIVND (reference sequence). This CDR3 is built from 15 residues. The DNA for the CDR3 is TGTGCCAGTAGTATTTCCCGGACTTCCTCGAGGGGCTACACCTTC. Amino acids: CASSISRTSSRGYTF.

This clone was observed once. The chain links TRBV4-2 to TRBJ1-1; D not certain. The germline gives CDR1 LGHNA, CDR2 YNFKEQ. This CDR3 is built from 14 residues. V was shortened by 0 bases and J by 0 bases, with 5 bases between the two germline ends. The CDR3 nucleotides are TGTGCCAGCAGCCAAGAATCCTTGAACACTGAAGCTTTCTTT. This translates into CASSQESLNTEAFF.